These T cell receptor beta chains were read from a single sample in a study of beta chain features in type 1 diabetes. Sequencing was performed with immunoSEQ multiplex PCR; in TCRdb, only in-frame clones are kept and a portion is missing. The table records under 350,000 clones, about 13% of them present only once. The sample was naive CD4+ T cells from blood. The receptors originated from a young man with type 1 diabetes. CDR3s include the opening cysteine and the closing phenylalanine or tryptophan. D genes are given only for firm matches. Rows give clone size only sometimes, using once, few, many, or a class for an expanded clone.

clone size	D gene	J gene	V gene	CDR3 DNA	CDR3 protein
.	TRBD1	TRBJ2-3	TRBV30	TGTGCCTGGGGCCCTGGACAGGGATGGACAGATACGCAGTATTTT	CAWGPGQGWTDTQYF
few	.	TRBJ2-3	TRBV2	TGTGCCAGCAGTGATTCGTCCAGCACAGATACGCAGTATTTT	CASSDSSSTDTQYF
.	.	TRBJ1-5	TRBV10-3	TGTGCCTCGAACCCAGCGGGCAATCAGCCCCAGCATTTT	CASNPAGNQPQHF
few	TRBD2	TRBJ2-5	TRBV7-3	TGTGCCAGCAGCTTAATTCTGGGGGGGCAAGAGACCCAGTACTTC	CASSLILGGQETQYF
.	.	TRBJ1-2	TRBV2	TGTGCCAGCAGTGAGGCGAGGCTTGGCTATGGCTACACCTTC	CASSEARLGYGYTF
.	.	TRBJ2-3	TRBV19	TGTGCCAGTAGTATCCAGGCAGCAACAGATACGCAGTATTTT	CASSIQAATDTQYF
few	.	TRBJ2-3	TRBV28	TGTGCCAGCACCAACCCCGGGACACCCGGGGCAGATACGCAGTATTTT	CASTNPGTPGADTQYF
many	.	TRBJ2-5	TRBV4-3	TGCGCCAGCAGCCAAGGGACTTCGGAGACCCAGTACTTC	CASSQGTSETQYF
few	TRBD2	TRBJ2-6	TRBV5-1	TGCGCCAGCAGCTTGTTGTCTAGCGGGAGTTCTGGGGCCAACGTCCTGACTTTC	CASSLLSSGSSGANVLTF
.	.	TRBJ2-2	TRBV29-1	TGCAGCGTCCGCGCCGTCAGGGGCCGTAATGTCGGGGAGCTGTTTTTT	CSVRAVRGRNVGELFF
.	TRBD1	TRBJ2-7	TRBV10-3	TGTGCCATCAGTGGGGGACAGGGGGACGAGCAGTACTTC	CAISGGQGDEQYF